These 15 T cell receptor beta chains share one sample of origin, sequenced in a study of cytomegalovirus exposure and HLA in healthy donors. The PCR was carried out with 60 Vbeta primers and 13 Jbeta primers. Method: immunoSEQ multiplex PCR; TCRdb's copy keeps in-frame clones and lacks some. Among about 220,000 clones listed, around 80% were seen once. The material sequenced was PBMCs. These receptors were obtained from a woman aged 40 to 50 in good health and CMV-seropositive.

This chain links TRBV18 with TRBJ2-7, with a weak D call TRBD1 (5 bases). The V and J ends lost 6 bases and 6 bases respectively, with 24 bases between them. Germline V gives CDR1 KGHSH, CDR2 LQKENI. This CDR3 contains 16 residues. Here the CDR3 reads CASSLAPFHPGAEQYF. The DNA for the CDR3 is TGTGCCAGCTCCCTTGCCCCGTTCCACCCTGGGGCCGAGCAGTACTTC.

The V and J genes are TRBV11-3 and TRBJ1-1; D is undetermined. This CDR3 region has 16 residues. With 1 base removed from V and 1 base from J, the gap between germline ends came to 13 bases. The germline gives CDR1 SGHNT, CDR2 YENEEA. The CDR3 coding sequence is TGTGCCAGCAGCTTAGGAGGGTCTGCTGCGAACACTGAAGCTTTCTTT. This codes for CASSLGGSAANTEAFF.

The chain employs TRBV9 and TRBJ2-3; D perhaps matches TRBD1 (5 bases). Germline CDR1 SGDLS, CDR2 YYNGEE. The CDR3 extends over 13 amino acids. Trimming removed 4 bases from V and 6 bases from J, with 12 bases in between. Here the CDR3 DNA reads TGTGCCAGCAGCTTCAGGGTCAGGGATACGCAGTATTTT. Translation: CASSFRVRDTQYF.

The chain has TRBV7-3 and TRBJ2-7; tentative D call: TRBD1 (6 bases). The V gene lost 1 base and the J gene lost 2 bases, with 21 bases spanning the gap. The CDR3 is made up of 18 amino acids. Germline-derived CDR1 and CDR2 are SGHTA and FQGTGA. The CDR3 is CASSLRGSGQGITYEQYF. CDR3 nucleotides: TGTGCCAGCAGCTTAAGAGGGTCAGGGCAGGGGATCACCTACGAGCAGTACTTC.

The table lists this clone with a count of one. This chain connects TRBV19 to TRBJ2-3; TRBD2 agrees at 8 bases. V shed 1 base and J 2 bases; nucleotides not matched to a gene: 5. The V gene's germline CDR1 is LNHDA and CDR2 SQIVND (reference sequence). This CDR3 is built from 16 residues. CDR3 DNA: TGTGCCAGTAGTATAGTTGGTAGCGGGGCCACAGATACGCAGTATTTT. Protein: CASSIVGSGATDTQYF.

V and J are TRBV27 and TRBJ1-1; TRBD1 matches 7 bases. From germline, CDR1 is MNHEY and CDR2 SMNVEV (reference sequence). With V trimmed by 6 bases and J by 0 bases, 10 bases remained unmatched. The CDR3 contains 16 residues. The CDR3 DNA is TGTGCCAGCAGCCCCCATCGGGACAGCCTGAACACTGAAGCTTTCTTT. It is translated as CASSPHRDSLNTEAFF.

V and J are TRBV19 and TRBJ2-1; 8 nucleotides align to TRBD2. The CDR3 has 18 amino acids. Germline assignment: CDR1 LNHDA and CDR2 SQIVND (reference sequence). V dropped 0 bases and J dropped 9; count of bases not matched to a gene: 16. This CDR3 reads CASSIDLGLAGEDIEQFF. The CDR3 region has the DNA TGTGCCAGTAGTATAGATCTGGGGCTAGCGGGTGAGGACATTGAGCAGTTCTTC.

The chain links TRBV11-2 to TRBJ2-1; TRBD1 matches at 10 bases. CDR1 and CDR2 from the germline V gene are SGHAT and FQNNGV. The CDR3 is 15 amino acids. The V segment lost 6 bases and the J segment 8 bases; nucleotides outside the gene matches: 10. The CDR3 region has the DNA TGTGCCAGCAGTTCCGACAGGGGGCCCATTTATGAGCAGTTCTTC. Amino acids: CASSSDRGPIYEQFF.

The CDR3 bases are TGTGCCAGCAGCCGCCTGGAGGGATACGAGCAGTACTTC. Translation: CASSRLEGYEQYF. This chain links TRBV6-5 with TRBJ2-7; D is possibly TRBD2 (6 bases). Germline values: CDR1 MNHEY, CDR2 SVGAGI. V lost 6 bases and J 4 bases, leaving 13 bases between the germline ends. The CDR3 contains 13 residues.

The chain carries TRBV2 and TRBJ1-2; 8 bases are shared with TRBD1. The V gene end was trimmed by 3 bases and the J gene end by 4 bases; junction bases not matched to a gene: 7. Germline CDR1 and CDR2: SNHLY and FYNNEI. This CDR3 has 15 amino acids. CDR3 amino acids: CASSDSAGGAYGYTF. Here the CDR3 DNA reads TGTGCCAGCAGTGATTCGGCAGGGGGCGCCTATGGCTACACCTTC.

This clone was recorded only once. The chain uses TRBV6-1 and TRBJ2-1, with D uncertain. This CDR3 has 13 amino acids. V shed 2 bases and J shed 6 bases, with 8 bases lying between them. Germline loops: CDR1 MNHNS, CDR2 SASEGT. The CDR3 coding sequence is TGTGCCAGCAGTGAATCACAAGTCAATGAGCAGTTCTTC. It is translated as CASSESQVNEQFF.

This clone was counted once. The chain's CDR3 is CASSPGDSSETQYF. In nucleotides, the CDR3 is TGTGCCAGCTCACCCGGGGACAGTTCAGAGACCCAGTACTTC. The rearrangement links TRBV18 to TRBJ2-5; 7 bases line up with TRBD1. Germline loops: CDR1 KGHSH, CDR2 LQKENI. The V segment lost 3 bases and the J segment 4 bases; nucleotides outside the gene matches: 5. The CDR3 loop spans 14 amino acids.

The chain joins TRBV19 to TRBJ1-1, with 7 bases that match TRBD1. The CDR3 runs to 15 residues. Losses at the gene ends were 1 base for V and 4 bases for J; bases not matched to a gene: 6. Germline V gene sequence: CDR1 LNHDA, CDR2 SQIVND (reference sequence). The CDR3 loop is CASSIGQGVSTEAFF. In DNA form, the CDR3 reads TGTGCCAGTAGTATAGGTCAGGGGGTCTCCACTGAAGCTTTCTTT. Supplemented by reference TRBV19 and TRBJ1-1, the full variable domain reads DGGITQSPKYLFRKEGQNVTLSCEQNLNHDAMYWYRQDPGQGLRLIYYSQIVNDFQKGDIAEGYSVSREKKESFPLTVTSAQKNPTAFYLCASSIGQGVSTEAFFGQGTRLTVV.

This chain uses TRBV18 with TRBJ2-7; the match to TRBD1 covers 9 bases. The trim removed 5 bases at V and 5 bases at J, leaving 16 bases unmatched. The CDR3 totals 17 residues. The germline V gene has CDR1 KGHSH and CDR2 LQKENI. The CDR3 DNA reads TGTGCCAGCTCAGCGGTCCCGGGACAGGGAAGTGGCGACGAGCAGTACTTC. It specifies CASSAVPGQGSGDEQYF.

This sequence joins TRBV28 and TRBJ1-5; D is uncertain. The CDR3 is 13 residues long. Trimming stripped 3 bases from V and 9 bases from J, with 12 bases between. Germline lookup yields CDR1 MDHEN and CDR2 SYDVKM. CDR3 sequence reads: CASSFPPLPPQHF. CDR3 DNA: TGTGCCAGCAGTTTCCCCCCTCTCCCGCCCCAGCATTTT.